This entry describes one T cell receptor (beta chain). Its antigen is not known. This entry is derived from a study of PD-1 blockade in classical Hodgkin lymphoma. Method: immunoSEQ multiplex PCR; TCRdb's copy keeps in-frame clones and lacks some. Seen here are around 9,600 clones, about 68% observed once, and the top ten hold about 5%. Time point specified: cycle 4 day 1 (C4D1), after less than seven weeks of nivolumab. Relapses following autologous stem cell transplantation were seen in all patients, with brentuximab vedotin exposure varying. Thawed PBMCs underwent magnetic negative selection to yield purified CD4+ T cells. This CDR3 is built from 14 residues. Germline V gene sequence: CDR1 SGHAT, CDR2 FQNNGV. Trimming left V 1 base short and J 4 bases short, with 10 bases between. Findings and caveats of the study: While CD8+ TCR diversity did not rise significantly by C4D1, CD4+ TCR diversity did.

Source: CD4+ T cells from blood, taken before the fourth cycle of nivolumab. The chain couples TRBV11-2 to TRBJ1-2; no definite D call. This clonotype was sampled from a human donor with classical Hodgkin lymphoma. The CDR3 region is CASSLGSESYGYTF. The DNA of the CDR3 is TGTGCCAGCAGCTTAGGTTCAGAGTCCTATGGCTACACCTTC.